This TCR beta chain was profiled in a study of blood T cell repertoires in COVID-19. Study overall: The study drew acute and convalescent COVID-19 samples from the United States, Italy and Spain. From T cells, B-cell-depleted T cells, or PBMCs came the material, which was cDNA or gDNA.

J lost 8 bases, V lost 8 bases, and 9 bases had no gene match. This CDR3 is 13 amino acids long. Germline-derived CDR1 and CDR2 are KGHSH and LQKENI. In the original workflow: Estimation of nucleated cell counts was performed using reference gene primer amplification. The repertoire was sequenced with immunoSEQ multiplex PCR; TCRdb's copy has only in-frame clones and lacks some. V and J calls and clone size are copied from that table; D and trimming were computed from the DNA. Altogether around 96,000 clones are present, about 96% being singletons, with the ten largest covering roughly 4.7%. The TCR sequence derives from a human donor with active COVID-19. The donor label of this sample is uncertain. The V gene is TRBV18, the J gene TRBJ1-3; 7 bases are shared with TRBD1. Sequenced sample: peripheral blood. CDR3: CASQGTASDTIYF. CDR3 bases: TGTGCCAGCCAAGGGACAGCCTCGGACACCATATATTTT.